This T cell receptor beta chain was recovered during a study of T cell responses to AZD1222 COVID-19 vaccine. Comment on this clone: Its specificity is unknown.

CDR3 size: 13 residues. Per germline, CDR1 MNHEY and CDR2 SVGEGT. V lost 5 bases to trimming and J lost 6 bases; unmatched junction nucleotides: 4. Generated by immunoSEQ multiplex PCR, the TCRdb table keeps only in-frame clones and is missing some. This sample has about 130,000 clones, with roughly nine tenths found just once. Study conclusions and caveats: Spike was spanned by vaccine-associated CD4 TCRs, which were dominant at 160-218 and 743-854. Unmutated variant regions are reportedly targeted by nearly half of spike-specific TCRs. Two AZD1222 administrations were followed by greater Spike-specific TCR breadth and depth. Possibly, clonal diversity was underestimated; donors were largely white British and included more females.

The TCR sequence derives from an adult in good health. The chain links TRBV6-2 or TRBV6-3 to TRBJ1-2; 9 bases map to TRBD1. Source: peripheral blood, taken on day 0 of AZD1222 vaccination. The CDR3 DNA reads as TGTGCCAGCAGTCGCGGGACAGGGAATGGCTACACCTTC. Translating gives CASSRGTGNGYTF.